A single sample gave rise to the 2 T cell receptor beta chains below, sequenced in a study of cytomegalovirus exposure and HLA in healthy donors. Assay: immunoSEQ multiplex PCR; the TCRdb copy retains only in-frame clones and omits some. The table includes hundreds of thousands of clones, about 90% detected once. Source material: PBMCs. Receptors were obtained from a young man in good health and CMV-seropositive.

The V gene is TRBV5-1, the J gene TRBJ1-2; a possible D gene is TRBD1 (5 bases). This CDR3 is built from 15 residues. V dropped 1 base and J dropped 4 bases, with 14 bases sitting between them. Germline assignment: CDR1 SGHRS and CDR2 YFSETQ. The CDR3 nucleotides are TGCGCCAGCAGCTTGCGGCAGGGCAGGAGCTATGGCTACACCTTC. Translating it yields CASSLRQGRSYGYTF. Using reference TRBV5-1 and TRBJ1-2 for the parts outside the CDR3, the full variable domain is KAGVTQTPRYLIKTRGQQVTLSCSPISGHRSVSWYQQTPGQGLQFLFEYFSETQRNKGNFPGRFSGRQFSNSRSEMNVSTLELGDSALYLCASSLRQGRSYGYTFGSGTRLTVV.

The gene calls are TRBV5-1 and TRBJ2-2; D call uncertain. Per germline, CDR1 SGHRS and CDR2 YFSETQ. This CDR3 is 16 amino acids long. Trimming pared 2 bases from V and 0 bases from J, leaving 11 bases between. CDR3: CASSLGGLPNTGELFF. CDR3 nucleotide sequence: TGCGCCAGCAGCTTAGGTGGGCTCCCGAACACCGGGGAGCTGTTTTTT.